A selection of T cell receptor beta chains follows, all from one sample in a study of blood T cells in healthy people across ages. Using its own MiXCR run on the 5' RACE reads, TCRdb lists one record per CDR3 protein. The table lists about 640,000 distinct CDR3 sequences, under 65% of them singletons, with 35% to 40% in the top ten. Sequencing input: blood. The receptors originated from a man between 60 and 75 years old in good health. The CDR3 runs from the conserved cysteine through the conserved F or W. A D gene is named only where the DNA matches it firmly. Some rows have no size entry. The others give once, few or many, or a class for an expanded clone.

NA	TRBV21-1	TRBJ2-1	NA	TGTGCCAGCAGCAAAGTCCGGGGCCTGCCCCACAACTACAATGAGCAGTTCTTC	CASSKVRGLPHNYNEQFF
few	TRBV2	TRBJ2-5	NA	TGTGCCAGCAGTGGATCCTATCAAGAGACCCAGTACTTC	CASSGSYQETQYF
few	TRBV20-1	TRBJ2-4	NA	TGCAGTGCAAGGGGGGATCAGGGCATTCAGTACTTC	CSARGDQGIQYF
NA	TRBV3-1	TRBJ2-3	NA	TGTGCCAGCACCCGGTTCCGACACAGCACAGATACGCAGTATTTT	CASTRFRHSTDTQYF
NA	TRBV6-6	TRBJ1-6	TRBD1	TGTGCCAGCAGTTACCGGACAGGGTACTCACCCCTCCACTTT	CASSYRTGYSPLHF
NA	TRBV7-8	TRBJ2-7	NA	TGTGCCAGCAGCTTAGAGGCGGAGGGGACATACGAGCAGTACTTC	CASSLEAEGTYEQYF
NA	TRBV6-6	TRBJ1-6	NA	TGTGCCAGCAGGCCCCCAAGTTGGCAGGGAGCACCCCTCCACTTT	CASRPPSWQGAPLHF
few	TRBV7-6	TRBJ1-4	NA	TGTGCCAGCAGCTTAGGGACCGCGAAAAATGAAAAACTGTTTTTT	CASSLGTAKNEKLFF
few	TRBV11-2	TRBJ1-4	TRBD1	TGTGCCAGCAGCTTAACCAGGGGGCAGTGGGATGAAAAACTGTTTTTT	CASSLTRGQWDEKLFF
NA	TRBV6-1	TRBJ2-7	NA	TGTGCCAGCAGTGAGCTTGCCTGGACGAGGAGCTCCTACGAGCAGTACTTC	CASSELAWTRSSYEQYF
many	TRBV28	TRBJ1-2	TRBD1	TGTGCCAGCAGTCCCCCGGGACAGAACTATGGCTACACCTTC	CASSPPGQNYGYTF
few	TRBV3-1	TRBJ2-3	TRBD2	TGTGCCAGCAGCTTGACGCTAGCGGTGGGCGCAGATACGCAGTATTTT	CASSLTLAVGADTQYF
NA	TRBV2	TRBJ2-5	NA	TGTGCCAGCAGTGAACCCCTTGGGGTCGAGACCCAGTACTTC	CASSEPLGVETQYF
NA	TRBV20-1	TRBJ1-1	TRBD1	TGCAGTGCTAGATCGGACAGGGGGGGTACTGAAGCTTTCTTT	CSARSDRGGTEAFF
NA	TRBV7-9	TRBJ1-5	NA	TGTGCCAGCAGCTTAGACGACAGGCATCAGCCCCAGCATTTT	CASSLDDRHQPQHF
few	TRBV7-2	TRBJ2-5	TRBD1	TGTGCCAGCAGCCCTTTCCGGGACAGTCGGCGAGGGGCCCAGTACTTC	CASSPFRDSRRGAQYF
once	TRBV14	TRBJ1-2	NA	TGTGCCAGCAGCCAAGATCGGGGACACAACTATGGCTACACCTTC	CASSQDRGHNYGYTF
NA	TRBV7-9	TRBJ2-1	TRBD2	TGTGCCAGCAGCGCGCGGGGGACGCTAGACAATGAGCAGTTCTTC	CASSARGTLDNEQFF
few	TRBV20-1	TRBJ2-1	TRBD1	TGCAGTGCCCTCCCCCTCAGGGGGAGCTCCTACAATGAGCAGTTCTTC	CSALPLRGSSYNEQFF
few	TRBV9	TRBJ1-5	NA	TGTGCCAGCAGCGTGGAACCCTTCAATCAGCCCCAGCATTTT	CASSVEPFNQPQHF
NA	TRBV5-1	TRBJ1-4	TRBD1	TGCGCCGGCACCACGACCCCGGGACAGGGGGAAAAACTGTTTTTT	CAGTTTPGQGEKLFF
few	TRBV7-2	TRBJ2-7	TRBD1	TGTGCCAGCAGTCAAGGGACAGGCTACTACGAGCAGTACTTC	CASSQGTGYYEQYF